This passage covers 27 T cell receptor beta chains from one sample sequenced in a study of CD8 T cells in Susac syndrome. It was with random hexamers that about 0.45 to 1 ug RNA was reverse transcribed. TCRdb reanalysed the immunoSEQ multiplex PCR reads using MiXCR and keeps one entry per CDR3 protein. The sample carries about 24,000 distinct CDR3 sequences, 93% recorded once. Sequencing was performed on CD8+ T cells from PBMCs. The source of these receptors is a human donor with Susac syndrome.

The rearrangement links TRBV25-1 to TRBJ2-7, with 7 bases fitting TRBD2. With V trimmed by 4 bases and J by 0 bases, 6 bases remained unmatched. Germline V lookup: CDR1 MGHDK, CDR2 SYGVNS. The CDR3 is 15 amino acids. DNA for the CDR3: TGTGCCAGCAGTGGCCTAGCGGATCTCTCCTACGAGCAGTACTTC. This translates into CASSGLADLSYEQYF.

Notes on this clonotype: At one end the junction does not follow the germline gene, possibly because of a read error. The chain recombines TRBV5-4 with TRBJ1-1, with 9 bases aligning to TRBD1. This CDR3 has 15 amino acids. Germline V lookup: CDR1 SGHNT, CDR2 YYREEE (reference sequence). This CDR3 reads CASSSPQGAETETFF. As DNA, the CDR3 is TGTGCCAGCAGCTCCCCACAGGGGGCGGAGACTGAAACTTTCTTT.

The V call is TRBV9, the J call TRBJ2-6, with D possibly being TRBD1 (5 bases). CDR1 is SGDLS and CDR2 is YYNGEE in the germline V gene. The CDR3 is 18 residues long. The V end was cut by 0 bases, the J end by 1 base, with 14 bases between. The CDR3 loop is CASSVEWRQSSGANVLTF. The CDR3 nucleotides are TGTGCCAGCAGCGTAGAGTGGCGACAGTCTTCTGGGGCCAACGTCCTGACTTTC.

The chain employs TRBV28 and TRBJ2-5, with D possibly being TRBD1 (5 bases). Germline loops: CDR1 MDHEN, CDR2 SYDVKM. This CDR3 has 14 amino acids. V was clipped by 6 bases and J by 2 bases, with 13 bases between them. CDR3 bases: TGTGCCAGCAGGACAGATCAGACTCAAGAGACCCAGTACTTC. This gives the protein CASRTDQTQETQYF.

CDR3 loop: CASSLFGTGETGELFF. DNA for the CDR3: TGTGCCAGCAGCTTATTTGGGACAGGGGAGACCGGGGAGCTGTTTTTT. This chain joins TRBV7-9 and TRBJ2-2, with TRBD1 identical over 10 bases. The V gene's germline CDR1 is SEHNR and CDR2 FQNEAQ (reference sequence). The CDR3 length is 16 residues. V lost 2 bases, J lost 5 bases, and 5 bases stayed unmatched.

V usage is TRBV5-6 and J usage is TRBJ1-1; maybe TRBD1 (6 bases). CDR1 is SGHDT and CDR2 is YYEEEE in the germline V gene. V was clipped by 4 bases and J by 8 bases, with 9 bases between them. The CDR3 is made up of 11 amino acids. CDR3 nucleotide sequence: TGTGCCAGCAGCCTCACAGGGGAAGCTTTCTTT. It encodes CASSLTGEAFF.

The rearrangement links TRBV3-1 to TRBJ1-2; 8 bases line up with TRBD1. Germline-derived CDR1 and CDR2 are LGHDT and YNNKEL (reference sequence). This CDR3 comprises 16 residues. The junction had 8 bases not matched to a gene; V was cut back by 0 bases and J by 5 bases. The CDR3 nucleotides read TGTGCCAGCAGCCAAGAAGCCCGGACAGGGAGTTATGGCTACACCTTC. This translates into CASSQEARTGSYGYTF. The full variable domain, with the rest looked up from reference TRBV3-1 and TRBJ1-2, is DTAVSQTPKYLVTQMGNDKSIKCEQNLGHDTMYWYKQDSKKFLKIMFSYNNKELIINETVPNRFSPKSPDKAHLNLHINSLELGDSAVYFCASSQEARTGSYGYTFGSGTRLTVV.

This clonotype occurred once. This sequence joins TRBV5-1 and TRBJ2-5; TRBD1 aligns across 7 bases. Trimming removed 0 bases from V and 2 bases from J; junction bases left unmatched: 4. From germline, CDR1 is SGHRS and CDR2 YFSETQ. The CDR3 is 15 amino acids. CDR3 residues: CASSLGQGPQETQYF. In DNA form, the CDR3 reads TGCGCCAGCAGCTTGGGACAGGGTCCTCAAGAGACCCAGTACTTC.

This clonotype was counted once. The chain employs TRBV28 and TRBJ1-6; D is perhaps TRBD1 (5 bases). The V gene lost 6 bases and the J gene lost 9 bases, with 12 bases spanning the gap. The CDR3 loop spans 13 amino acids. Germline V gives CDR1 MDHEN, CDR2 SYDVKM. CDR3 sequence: CASRGGRGSPLHF. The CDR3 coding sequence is TGTGCCAGCAGAGGTGGAAGGGGTTCACCCCTCCACTTT.

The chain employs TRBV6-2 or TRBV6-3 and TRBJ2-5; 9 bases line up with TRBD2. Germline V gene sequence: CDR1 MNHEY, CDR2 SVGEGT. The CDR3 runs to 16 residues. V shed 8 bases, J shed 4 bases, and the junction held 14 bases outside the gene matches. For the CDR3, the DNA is TGTGCCAGCCGACTAAGGGCGGGGGGGCCGGTAGAGACCCAGTACTTC. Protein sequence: CASRLRAGGPVETQYF.

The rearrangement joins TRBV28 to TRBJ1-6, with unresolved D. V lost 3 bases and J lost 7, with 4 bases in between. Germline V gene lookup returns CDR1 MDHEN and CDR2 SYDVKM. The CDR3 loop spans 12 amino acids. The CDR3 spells CASSFENSPLHF. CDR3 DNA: TGTGCCAGCAGTTTTGAGAATTCACCCCTCCACTTT.

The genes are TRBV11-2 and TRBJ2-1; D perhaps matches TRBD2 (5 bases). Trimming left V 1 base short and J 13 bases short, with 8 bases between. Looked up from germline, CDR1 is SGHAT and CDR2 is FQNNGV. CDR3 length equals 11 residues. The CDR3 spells CASSLASYQFF. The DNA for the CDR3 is TGTGCCAGCAGCTTAGCTAGCTACCAGTTCTTC.

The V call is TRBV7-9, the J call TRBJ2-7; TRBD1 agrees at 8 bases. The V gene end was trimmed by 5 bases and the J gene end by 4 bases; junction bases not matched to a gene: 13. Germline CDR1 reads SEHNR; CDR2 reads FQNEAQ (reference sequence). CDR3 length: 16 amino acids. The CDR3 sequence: CASSTRTTGAPYEQYF. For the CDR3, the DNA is TGTGCCAGCAGCACGAGAACGACAGGGGCGCCTTACGAGCAGTACTTC.

The CDR3 bases are TGTGCCTGGAGTGGGGACAGGGACGTTGGGTACGAGCAGTACTTC. Its translation: CAWSGDRDVGYEQYF. J is TRBJ2-7 and V is TRBV30; 9 positions match TRBD1. The length of the CDR3 is 15 residues. Germline CDR1 and CDR2: GTSNPN and SVGIG (reference sequence). Germline trimming cut 1 base from V and 4 bases from J; bases unmatched to any gene: 8.

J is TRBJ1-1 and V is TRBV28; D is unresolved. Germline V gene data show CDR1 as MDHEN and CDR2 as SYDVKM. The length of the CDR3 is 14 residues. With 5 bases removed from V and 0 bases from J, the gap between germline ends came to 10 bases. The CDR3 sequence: CASSPPALNTEAFF. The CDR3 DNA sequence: TGTGCCAGCAGTCCCCCGGCCCTGAACACTGAAGCTTTCTTT.

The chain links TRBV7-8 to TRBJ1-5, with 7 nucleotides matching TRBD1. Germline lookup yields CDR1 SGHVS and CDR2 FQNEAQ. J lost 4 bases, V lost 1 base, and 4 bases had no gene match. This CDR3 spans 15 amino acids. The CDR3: CASSLGGTANQPQHF. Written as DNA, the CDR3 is TGTGCCAGCAGCTTAGGCGGGACAGCTAATCAGCCCCAGCATTTT.

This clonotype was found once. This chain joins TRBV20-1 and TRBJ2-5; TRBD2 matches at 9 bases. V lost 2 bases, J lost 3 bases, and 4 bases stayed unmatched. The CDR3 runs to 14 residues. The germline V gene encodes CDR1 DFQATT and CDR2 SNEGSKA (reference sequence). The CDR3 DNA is TGCAGTGCTAGAAAGCGGGGGGAGGAAGAGACCCAGTACTTC. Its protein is CSARKRGEEETQYF.

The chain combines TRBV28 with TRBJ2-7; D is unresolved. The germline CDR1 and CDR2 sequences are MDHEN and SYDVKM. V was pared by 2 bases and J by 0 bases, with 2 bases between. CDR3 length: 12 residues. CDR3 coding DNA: TGTGCCAGCAGTTTAATCTCCTACGAGCAGTACTTC. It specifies CASSLISYEQYF. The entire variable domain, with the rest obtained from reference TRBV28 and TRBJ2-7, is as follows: DVKVTQSSRYLVKRTGEKVFLECVQDMDHENMFWYRQDPGLGLRLIYFSYDVKMKEKGDIPEGYSVSREKKERFSLILESASTNQTSMYLCASSLISYEQYFGPGTRLTVT.

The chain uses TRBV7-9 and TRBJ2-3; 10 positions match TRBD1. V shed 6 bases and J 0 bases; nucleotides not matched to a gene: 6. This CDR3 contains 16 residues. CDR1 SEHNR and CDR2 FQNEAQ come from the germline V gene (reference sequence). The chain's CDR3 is CASSSWTGGSTDTQYF. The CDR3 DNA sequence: TGTGCCAGCAGTTCCTGGACAGGGGGAAGCACAGATACGCAGTATTTT.

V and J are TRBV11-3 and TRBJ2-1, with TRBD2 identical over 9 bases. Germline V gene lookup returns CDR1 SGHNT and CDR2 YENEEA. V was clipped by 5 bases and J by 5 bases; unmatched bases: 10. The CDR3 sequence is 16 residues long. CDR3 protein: CASSTTAGGRNNEQFF. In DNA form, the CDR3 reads TGTGCCAGCAGCACTACTGCGGGGGGGAGAAACAATGAGCAGTTCTTC.

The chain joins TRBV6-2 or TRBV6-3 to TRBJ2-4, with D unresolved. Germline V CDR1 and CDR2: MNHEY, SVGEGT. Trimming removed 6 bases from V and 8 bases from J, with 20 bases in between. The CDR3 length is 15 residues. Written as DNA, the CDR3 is TGTGCCAGCAGAGCCTCGGACGGCTGGGTAGACATTCAGTACTTC. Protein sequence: CASRASDGWVDIQYF.

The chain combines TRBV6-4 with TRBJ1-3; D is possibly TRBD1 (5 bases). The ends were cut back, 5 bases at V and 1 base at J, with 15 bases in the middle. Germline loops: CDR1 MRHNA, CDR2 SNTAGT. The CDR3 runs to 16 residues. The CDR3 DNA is TGTGCCAGCAGTACCCAAACCGGGACGTCTGGAAACACCATATATTTT. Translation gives CASSTQTGTSGNTIYF.

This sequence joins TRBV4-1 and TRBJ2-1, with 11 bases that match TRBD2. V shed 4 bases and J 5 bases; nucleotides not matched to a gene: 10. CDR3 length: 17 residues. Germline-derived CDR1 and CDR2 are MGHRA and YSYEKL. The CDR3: CASSPNPLAGVHNEQFF. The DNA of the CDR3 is TGCGCCAGCAGCCCCAATCCACTAGCGGGGGTCCACAATGAGCAGTTCTTC.

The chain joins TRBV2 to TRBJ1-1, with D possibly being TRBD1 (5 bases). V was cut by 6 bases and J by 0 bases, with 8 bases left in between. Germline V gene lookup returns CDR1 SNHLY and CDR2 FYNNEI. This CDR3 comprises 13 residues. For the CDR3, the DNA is TGTGCCAGCAGCATGACAGTGAACACTGAAGCTTTCTTT. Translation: CASSMTVNTEAFF.

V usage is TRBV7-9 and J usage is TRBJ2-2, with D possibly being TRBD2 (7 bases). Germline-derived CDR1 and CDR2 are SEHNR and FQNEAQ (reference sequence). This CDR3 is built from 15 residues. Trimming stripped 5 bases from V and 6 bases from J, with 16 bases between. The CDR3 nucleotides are TGTGCCAGCAGCCCCAACACGGGGGGCTCCGGGGAGCTGTTTTTT. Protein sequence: CASSPNTGGSGELFF.

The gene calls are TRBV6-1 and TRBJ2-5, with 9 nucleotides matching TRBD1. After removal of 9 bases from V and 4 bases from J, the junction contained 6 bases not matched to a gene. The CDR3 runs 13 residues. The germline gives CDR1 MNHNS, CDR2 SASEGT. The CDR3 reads CARDRGTSETQYF. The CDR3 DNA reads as TGTGCCAGGGACAGGGGTACATCAGAGACCCAGTACTTC.

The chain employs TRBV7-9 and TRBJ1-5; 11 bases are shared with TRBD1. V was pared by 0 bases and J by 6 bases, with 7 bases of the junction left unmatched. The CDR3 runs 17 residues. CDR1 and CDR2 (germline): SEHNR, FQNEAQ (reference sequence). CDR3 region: CASSLALGTGGGQPQHF. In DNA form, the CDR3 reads TGTGCCAGCAGCTTAGCGTTGGGGACAGGGGGTGGTCAGCCCCAGCATTTT.